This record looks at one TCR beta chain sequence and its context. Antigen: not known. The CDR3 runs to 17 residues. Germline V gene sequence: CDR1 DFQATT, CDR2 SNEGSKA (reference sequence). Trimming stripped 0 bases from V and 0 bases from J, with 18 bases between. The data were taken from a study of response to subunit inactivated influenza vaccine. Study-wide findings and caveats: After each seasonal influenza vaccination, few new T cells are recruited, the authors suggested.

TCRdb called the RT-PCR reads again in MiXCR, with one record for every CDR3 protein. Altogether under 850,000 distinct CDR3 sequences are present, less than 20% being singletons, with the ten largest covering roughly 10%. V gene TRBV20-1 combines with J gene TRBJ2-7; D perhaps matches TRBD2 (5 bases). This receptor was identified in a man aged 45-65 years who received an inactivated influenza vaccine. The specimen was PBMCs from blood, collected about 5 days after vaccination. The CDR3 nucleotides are TGCAGTGCTAGAGATCTACCCCGGAGGTCTAGCTCCTACGAGCAGTACTTC. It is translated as CSARDLPRRSSSYEQYF.